The subject of this entry is one T cell receptor (beta chain). With a J-beta primer mix and a sample-barcoded 5' primer, a second PCR ran about 6 to 11 cycles. TCRdb reprocessed the 5' RACE reads with MiXCR, giving one entry per CDR3 protein. Altogether about 1.1 million distinct CDR3 sequences are present, roughly two fifths being singletons, with the ten largest covering less than 15%. This record comes from a study of blood T cells in healthy people across ages. The sequence came from a man aged 18-30 years in good health. Sequenced sample: blood.

The CDR3 reads CASKSAGAESYNEQFF. CDR3 sequence (DNA): TGTGCCAGCAAATCCGCCGGGGCCGAGTCCTACAATGAGCAGTTCTTC. The genes are TRBV6-2 or TRBV6-3 and TRBJ2-1; D assignment may be TRBD1 or TRBD2 (5 bases each). The germline V and J ends were trimmed by 7 bases and 1 base, with 17 bases remaining between them. The CDR3 contains 16 residues. CDR1 and CDR2 from the germline V gene are MNHEY and SVGEGT.